The 22 T cell receptor beta chains below were found in one sample sequenced in a study of technical replicates of blood from a few donors. Using immunoSEQ multiplex PCR, the repertoire was profiled, and TCRdb retains in-frame clones only, with some absent. This table holds about 81,000 clones, about 96% found once. Input material: T cells isolated from PBMCs. These receptors were collected from a human donor in good health.

The CDR3 sequence: CAWSVGGGWTQPQHF. CDR3 sequence (DNA): TGTGCCTGGAGTGTGGGGGGTGGGTGGACTCAGCCCCAGCATTTT. The chain uses TRBV30 and TRBJ1-5; D is perhaps TRBD1 (5 bases). Germline CDR1 reads GTSNPN; CDR2 reads SVGIG (reference sequence). CDR3 length: 15 residues. V was clipped by 0 bases and J by 6 bases, with 15 bases between them.

The CDR3 DNA reads TGCAGCGTTGTTTTGACGGACAGGCTCTATGGCTACACCTTC. Protein product: CSVVLTDRLYGYTF. The chain links TRBV29-1 to TRBJ1-2; 7 nucleotides match TRBD1. Germline values: CDR1 SQVTM, CDR2 ANQGSEA. V lost 4 bases and J lost 4; bases outside the gene matches: 9. The CDR3 is 14 amino acids.

The chain recombines TRBV5-1 with TRBJ2-5; possible D gene TRBD1, 6 bases. Germline lookup yields CDR1 SGHRS and CDR2 YFSETQ. The germline V and J ends were trimmed by 3 bases and 3 bases, with 15 bases remaining between them. The CDR3 runs 15 residues. In nucleotides, the CDR3 is TGCGCCAGCAGCTCCTACAGGGCTCCAAAAGAGACCCAGTACTTC. This gives the protein CASSSYRAPKETQYF.

The chain links TRBV7-9 to TRBJ1-5; tentative D call: TRBD1 (6 bases). V shed 0 bases and J shed 6 bases, with 18 bases lying between them. This CDR3 has 17 residues. Germline assignment: CDR1 SEHNR and CDR2 FQNEAQ (reference sequence). The CDR3 coding sequence is TGTGCCAGCAGCTTAGCAGGGGGAACAGGGTCAAGTCAGCCCCAGCATTTT. Its protein product is CASSLAGGTGSSQPQHF.

The chain combines TRBV7-9 with TRBJ2-4; D ambiguous. The CDR3 runs to 13 residues. Germline V gene data show CDR1 as SEHNR and CDR2 as FQNEAQ (reference sequence). V lost 3 bases and J lost 8, with 11 bases in between. This CDR3 is CASSFSTRDIQYF. The CDR3 DNA reads as TGTGCCAGCAGCTTTTCTACCCGGGACATTCAGTACTTC.

The V and J genes are TRBV14 and TRBJ2-7; D is uncertain. The CDR3 contains 13 residues. V lost 4 bases and J 12 bases, leaving 19 bases between the germline ends. Germline loops: CDR1 SGHDN, CDR2 FVKESK. The CDR3: CASSPYLGTRLYF. The CDR3 DNA reads as TGTGCCAGCAGCCCCTATCTTGGTACCCGACTGTACTTC. The whole variable domain, filled in from reference TRBV14 and TRBJ2-7, reads EAGVTQFPSHSVIEKGQTVTLRCDPISGHDNLYWYRRVMGKEIKFLLHFVKESKQDESGMPNNRFLAERTGGTYSTLKVQPAELEDSGVYFCASSPYLGTRLYFGPGTRLTVT.

The chain carries TRBV13 and TRBJ2-1, with 11 bases identical to TRBD2. The CDR3 totals 16 residues. Per germline, CDR1 PRHDT and CDR2 FYEKMQ (reference sequence). After removal of 1 base from V and 6 bases from J, the junction contained 5 bases not matched to a gene. The DNA of the CDR3 is TGTGCCAGCAGCTTAGTTACTAGCGGGGGACGCAATGAGCAGTTCTTC. It encodes CASSLVTSGGRNEQFF.

The chain has TRBV6-1 and TRBJ2-1; TRBD1 might be the D (6 bases). The CDR3 is made up of 15 amino acids. Germline CDR1 reads MNHNS; CDR2 reads SASEGT. Trimming shortened V by 1 base and J by 2 bases, and 9 bases separated the two germline ends. CDR3 DNA sequence: TGTGCCAGCAGTGAAGACAGGGCTCCCTACAATGAGCAGTTCTTC. Translation gives CASSEDRAPYNEQFF.

The J gene is TRBJ1-4, the V gene TRBV25-1; 8 nucleotides line up with TRBD1. Losses at the gene ends were 3 bases for V and 8 bases for J; bases not matched to a gene: 2. Per the germline V gene, CDR1 is MGHDK and CDR2 is SYGVNS. The CDR3 is made up of 13 amino acids. CDR3 sequence: CASSDRGQEKLFF. DNA for the CDR3: TGTGCCAGCAGTGACAGGGGGCAGGAAAAACTGTTTTTT.

Comments on this clone: This same CDR3 is encoded by further DNA sequences in the sample. The chain couples TRBV13 to TRBJ1-1; no definite D call. V lost 3 bases and J lost 1, with 3 bases in between. Germline V gene data show CDR1 as PRHDT and CDR2 as FYEKMQ (reference sequence). This CDR3 has 12 residues. CDR3 nucleotide sequence: TGTGCCAGCAGCTTCCAGAACACTGAAGCTTTCTTT. It specifies CASSFQNTEAFF.

The chain recombines TRBV19 with TRBJ2-1; D is unclear. The germline V gene has CDR1 LNHDA and CDR2 SQIVND (reference sequence). V lost 4 bases and J lost 3, with 7 bases in between. This CDR3 contains 13 residues. CDR3 nucleotides: TGTGCCAGTAGTAGGGCAGTCTACAATGAGCAGTTCTTC. Its protein is CASSRAVYNEQFF.

V gene TRBV18 combines with J gene TRBJ1-1, with D hard to call. V lost 6 bases and J lost 0, with 23 bases in between. The CDR3 is 18 residues long. CDR1 is KGHSH, CDR2 LQKENI, per germline. The CDR3 DNA sequence: TGTGCCAGCTCCTTAATCTCAGGTCTTGACCTCATGAACACTGAAGCTTTCTTT. Protein product: CASSLISGLDLMNTEAFF.

The V gene is TRBV7-2, the J gene TRBJ1-5, with TRBD1 matching over 7 bases. The CDR3 has 16 amino acids. CDR1 SGHTA and CDR2 FQGNSA come from the germline V gene. After removal of 0 bases from V and 7 bases from J, the junction contained 9 bases not matched to a gene. The CDR3 region has the DNA TGTGCCAGCAGCTTAGCCCGGGACAGTTATGTCCAGCCCCAGCATTTT. As protein: CASSLARDSYVQPQHF.

The chain recombines TRBV18 with TRBJ1-1, with 10 positions matching TRBD1. In germline, CDR1 is KGHSH, CDR2 LQKENI. CDR3 size: 17 residues. The junction had 9 bases not matched to a gene; V was cut back by 3 bases and J by 2 bases. The CDR3 coding sequence is TGTGCCAGCTCACCTGACAGGGGGCGATCTGTTAACACTGAAGCTTTCTTT. The encoded protein is CASSPDRGRSVNTEAFF. The variable domain in full, completed from reference TRBV18 and TRBJ1-1, reads NAGVMQNPRHLVRRRGQEARLRCSPMKGHSHVYWYRQLPEEGLKFMVYLQKENIIDESGMPKERFSAEFPKEGPSILRIQQVVRGDSAAYFCASSPDRGRSVNTEAFFGQGTRLTVV.

V is TRBV11-2 and J is TRBJ2-7; D is perhaps TRBD1 (5 bases). From germline, CDR1 is SGHAT and CDR2 FQNNGV. The CDR3 totals 14 residues. With 5 bases removed from V and 2 bases from J, the gap between germline ends came to 13 bases. CDR3 in amino acids: CASSPWGNPYEQYF. The CDR3 DNA is TGTGCCAGCAGCCCCTGGGGCAATCCCTACGAGCAGTACTTC.

This chain uses TRBV10-3 with TRBJ2-7, with TRBD1 matching 8 bases. The germline V gene encodes CDR1 ENHRY and CDR2 SYGVKD. The CDR3 has 13 residues. J was trimmed by 5 bases and V by 11 bases; bases with no gene match: 11. The CDR3 coding sequence is TGTGCCGCAACTACCGGACAGGGAGACGAGCAGTACTTC. Protein: CAATTGQGDEQYF.

V and J are TRBV6-5 and TRBJ1-4; 10 bases are a match to TRBD1. The CDR3 runs to 14 residues. Germline loops: CDR1 MNHEY, CDR2 SVGAGI. V shed 6 bases, J shed 6 bases, and the junction held 4 bases outside the gene matches. The CDR3 nucleotides are TGTGCCAGCAGGGCGGGACAGGGGTATGAAAAACTGTTTTTT. This encodes CASRAGQGYEKLFF.

V and J are TRBV5-1 and TRBJ2-7, with TRBD2 identical over 10 bases. In germline, CDR1 is SGHRS, CDR2 YFSETQ. The CDR3 runs to 15 residues. The ends lost 2 bases at V and 0 bases at J; junction bases unmatched: 2. CDR3 nucleotide sequence: TGCGCCAGCAGCTTCGGACTAGCGGCCTCCTACGAGCAGTACTTC. It is translated as CASSFGLAASYEQYF. Full variable domain (rest looked up from reference TRBV5-1 and TRBJ2-7): KAGVTQTPRYLIKTRGQQVTLSCSPISGHRSVSWYQQTPGQGLQFLFEYFSETQRNKGNFPGRFSGRQFSNSRSEMNVSTLELGDSALYLCASSFGLAASYEQYFGPGTRLTVT.

Concerning this clone: Its ends do not fully match the called genes, so a read error is possible. The genes are TRBV27 and TRBJ2-7; TRBD2 agrees at 10 bases. The CDR3 is 14 amino acids. In germline, CDR1 is MNHEY, CDR2 SMNVEV (reference sequence). CDR3 coding DNA: TGTGCCAGCAGTTTATCAGCGGGAGGGCCGGGTGTGTTCTTC. Its protein product is CASSLSAGGPGVFF.

The count of this clone is one. The J gene is TRBJ2-5, the V gene TRBV2, with a weak D call TRBD2 (6 bases). CDR3 size: 12 residues. The germline CDR1 and CDR2 sequences are SNHLY and FYNNEI. Trimming removed 11 bases from V and 4 bases from J, with 14 bases in between. CDR3 nucleotides: TGTGCCGGCGCACCAGCGGGAGAGACCCAGTACTTC. Its protein product is CAGAPAGETQYF.

This chain connects TRBV30 to TRBJ2-5; possibly TRBD2 for D (6 bases). With 0 bases removed from V and 7 bases from J, the gap between germline ends came to 15 bases. In germline, CDR1 is GTSNPN, CDR2 SVGIG (reference sequence). This CDR3 has 14 residues. The CDR3 is CAWSVTGLTGTQYF. CDR3 DNA: TGTGCCTGGAGTGTCACGGGACTGACGGGGACCCAGTACTTC.

The chain uses TRBV6-1 and TRBJ2-1; D unresolved. The germline gives CDR1 MNHNS, CDR2 SASEGT. This CDR3 has 15 amino acids. Between the trimmed V and J ends, which lost 7 bases and 2 bases, there was a span of 15 bases. The CDR3 region has the DNA TGTGCCAGCACCCAGTGGCTTTTCGCCTACAATGAGCAGTTCTTC. This codes for CASTQWLFAYNEQFF.